Presented here are 4 T cell receptor beta chains from one specimen sequenced in a study of tumor-infiltrating lymphocytes in primary liver carcinoma. Germline DNA was also extracted, with blood RNA taken from unsorted whole blood. The researchers produced TCR beta cDNA from approximately 460 ng total RNA with a constant-region primer. Generation of the TCR beta libraries relied on three nested multiplex PCR rounds using slightly modified ARM-PCR. The study ran its first two PCR rounds for roughly 9 cycles each, using TRBV1-TRBV30 forward primers and a C-beta reverse primer. A single record per CDR3 protein comes from TCRdb applying MiXCR to the multiplex PCR reads. The sample lists around 330,000 distinct CDR3 sequences; 50% to 60% were seen once. Sequenced input: peripheral blood. The receptors were gathered from a woman aged 30 to 39 with primary liver carcinoma and hepatitis B virus infection.

V gene TRBV29-1 combines with J gene TRBJ1-4, with TRBD1 matching over 9 bases. Losses at the gene ends were 5 bases for V and 7 bases for J; bases not matched to a gene: 14. The CDR3 extends over 16 amino acids. Germline V gives CDR1 SQVTM, CDR2 ANQGSEA. The DNA of the CDR3 is TGCAGCGTTTCTTACAGGGGGCACAGAATGGGTGAAAAACTGTTTTTT. This translates into CSVSYRGHRMGEKLFF.

As regards this clonotype: A much larger clone lies one base from this, so it may be a read error. The rearrangement uses TRBV11-3 and TRBJ2-2; 8 nucleotides match TRBD1. The ends lost 7 bases at V and 6 bases at J; junction bases unmatched: 7. The CDR3 sequence is 14 residues long. Germline loops: CDR1 SGHNT, CDR2 YENEEA. The CDR3 coding sequence is TGTGCCAGCAACCCAGGGGGCGCGTCCGGGGAGCTGTTTTTT. Its translation is CASNPGGASGELFF.

On this clonotype: No conserved phenylalanine or tryptophan ends this CDR3, so it is likely a read error. CDR3 nucleotides: TGTGCCAGCAGCTTATGCAGGGCCTCCTACGAGCAGTACCTC. The encoded protein is CASSLCRASYEQYL. This chain connects TRBV11-2 to TRBJ2-7; weak D call: TRBD1 (5 bases). The CDR3 is 14 amino acids. The germline V and J ends were trimmed by 2 bases and 0 bases, with 8 bases remaining between them. CDR1 is SGHAT, CDR2 FQNNGV, per germline.

Comments on this clonotype: Its ends do not fully match the called genes, so a read error is possible. J is TRBJ2-1 and V is TRBV6-1; 10 nucleotides match TRBD2. CDR3 length: 14 amino acids. Looked up from germline, CDR1 is MNHNS and CDR2 is SASEGT. The CDR3 region is CANQAGGPHNEQSF. As DNA, the CDR3 is TGTGCCAACCAAGCGGGAGGGCCCCACAATGAGCAGTCCTTC.